One and the same sample provided the 30 T cell receptor beta chains below, sequenced in a study of T cells in Graves' hyperthyroidism and ophthalmopathy. RNA transcripts yielded amplified TCR beta CDR3 regions. First-round RT-PCR targeting the TCR CDR3 was performed with the HTBI primer set. TCRdb called the multiplex PCR reads again in MiXCR, with one record for every CDR3 protein. The table has about 290,000 distinct CDR3 sequences, about 14% seen once. Sequenced sample: blood. The origin of the receptors is a woman in her thirties with Graves' hyperthyroidism that later progressed to Graves' ophthalmopathy.

This clonotype was detected many times. This chain joins TRBV29-1 and TRBJ2-5, with D possibly being TRBD1 or TRBD2 (6 bases each). V lost 6 bases and J 1 base, leaving 21 bases between the germline ends. Germline V CDR1 and CDR2: SQVTM, ANQGSEA. The CDR3 runs to 16 residues. In DNA, the CDR3 is TGCAGCGTCGACCATACAGGGTTGGAGGGCCAAGAGACCCAGTACTTC. This sequence encodes CSVDHTGLEGQETQYF.

This clonotype was picked up many times. The rearrangement joins TRBV20-1 to TRBJ2-5; unclear D gene. The CDR3 totals 12 residues. With 2 bases removed from V and 7 bases from J, the gap between germline ends came to 11 bases. From germline, CDR1 is DFQATT and CDR2 SNEGSKA (reference sequence). In DNA, the CDR3 is TGCAGTGCTAGAAGTCCGACGTGGACCCAGTACTTC. Amino acid sequence: CSARSPTWTQYF.

This clonotype was found many times. The V and J genes are TRBV5-5 and TRBJ2-1, with no clear D. The V gene's germline CDR1 is SGHKS and CDR2 YYEKEE (reference sequence). The CDR3 consists of 14 residues. Trimming removed 1 base at V and 6 bases at J, with 11 bases between. The chain's CDR3 is CASSLMTAGNEQFF. The CDR3 nucleotides read TGTGCCAGCAGCTTGATGACCGCCGGCAATGAGCAGTTCTTC.

This clonotype was observed a handful of times. The rearrangement uses TRBV29-1 and TRBJ2-2; 7 nucleotides agree with TRBD2. CDR3 length: 16 amino acids. The germline gives CDR1 SQVTM, CDR2 ANQGSEA. Trimming cost V 4 bases and J 1 base; bases outside gene matches: 9. CDR3 protein: CSVVLGSGLNTGELFF. In DNA form, the CDR3 reads TGCAGCGTTGTTCTAGGTAGCGGGTTGAACACCGGGGAGCTGTTTTTT.

The sample holds many counts of this clonotype. The chain links TRBV7-9 to TRBJ2-1, with D perhaps TRBD2 (6 bases). The V end was cut by 5 bases, the J end by 8 bases, with 13 bases between. Germline V CDR1 and CDR2: SEHNR, FQNEAQ (reference sequence). The CDR3 sequence is 13 residues long. Written as DNA, the CDR3 is TGTGCCAGCAGCCCGGGACTCCCCCATGAGCAGTTCTTC. The encoded protein is CASSPGLPHEQFF.

The gene calls are TRBV19 and TRBJ2-1, with 8 positions matching TRBD1. This CDR3 contains 13 residues. Germline V lookup: CDR1 LNHDA, CDR2 SQIVND (reference sequence). V dropped 7 bases and J dropped 5; count of bases not matched to a gene: 4. The CDR3 loop is CASTGQGHNEQFF. The CDR3 DNA reads TGTGCCAGTACAGGACAGGGCCACAATGAGCAGTTCTTC.

This clonotype was counted at least ten times. This sequence joins TRBV6-1 and TRBJ1-2, with no clear D. Germline loops: CDR1 MNHNS, CDR2 SASEGT. CDR3 length: 14 amino acids. Between the trimmed V and J ends, which lost 6 bases and 3 bases, there was a span of 14 bases. Written as DNA, the CDR3 is TGTGCCAGCAGCCCCCATCCAGGTGACTATGGCTACACCTTC. It is translated as CASSPHPGDYGYTF.

This clonotype appeared many times. V is TRBV5-1 and J is TRBJ1-1; D call uncertain. The CDR3 totals 15 residues. V was clipped by 4 bases and J by 5 bases, with 18 bases between them. Germline CDR1 is SGHRS and CDR2 is YFSETQ. CDR3 loop: CASSPEQSARTEAFF. The DNA of the CDR3 is TGCGCCAGCAGCCCCGAACAAAGCGCACGGACTGAAGCTTTCTTT.

This clonotype was detected many times. This chain links TRBV5-1 with TRBJ2-7, with 7 positions matching TRBD2. CDR3 size: 14 residues. J gave up 6 bases and V 0 bases, and 6 bases lay outside the gene matches. CDR1 is SGHRS and CDR2 is YFSETQ in the germline V gene. CDR3 nucleotides: TGCGCCAGCAGCTTGGAGGGAGGGCCGCGCGAGCAGTACTTC. Translated, it gives CASSLEGGPREQYF.

Remarks on this clonotype: This may be a read error: a much more frequent sequence differs by one nucleotide. The chain combines TRBV29-1 with TRBJ2-3; D not resolved. Germline loops: CDR1 SQVTM, CDR2 ANQGSEA. The CDR3 is 13 amino acids. The CDR3 sequence: CSVAAENTDTRYF. DNA of the CDR3: TGCAGCGTTGCGGCAGAAAACACAGATACGCGGTATTTT.

This clonotype showed up many times. A junction boundary mismatches the germline segment, possibly from a read error. The V gene is TRBV7-9, the J gene TRBJ2-6; D remains unclear. The CDR3 covers 14 residues. Germline V gene data show CDR1 as SEHNR and CDR2 as FQNEAQ (reference sequence). Here the CDR3 reads CASRLASGANVLTF. In DNA form, the CDR3 reads TGTGCCAGCAGGTTAGCTTCTGGGGCCAACGTCCTGACTTTC.

This clonotype showed up many times. V usage is TRBV29-1 and J usage is TRBJ2-5; 9 bases map to TRBD1. Germline V CDR1 and CDR2: SQVTM, ANQGSEA. With V trimmed by 5 bases and J by 4 bases, 8 bases remained unmatched. The CDR3 runs 14 residues. CDR3 coding DNA: TGCAGCGTTCTTCGGACAGGGGTGAGAGAGACCCAGTACTTC. It translates to CSVLRTGVRETQYF.

The chain uses TRBV12-3 or TRBV12-4 and TRBJ2-2, with 11 nucleotides matching TRBD1. This CDR3 is 14 amino acids long. Trimming at V came to 6 bases and at J to 7 bases, leaving 4 bases not matched to a gene. CDR3 loop: CASREGQGVGELFF. CDR3 bases: TGTGCCAGCAGAGAGGGACAGGGGGTCGGGGAGCTGTTTTTT.

This clonotype was observed a few times. V usage is TRBV27 and J usage is TRBJ2-2; unclear D gene. V dropped 3 bases and J dropped 4 bases, with 6 bases sitting between them. From germline, CDR1 is MNHEY and CDR2 SMNVEV (reference sequence). This CDR3 comprises 13 residues. CDR3 in DNA: TGTGCCAGCAGTTTGGGAATCACCGGGGAGCTGTTTTTT. Protein product: CASSLGITGELFF.

This clonotype occurred many times. The rearrangement uses TRBV3-1 and TRBJ2-2; TRBD2 agrees at 12 bases. Trimming removed 1 base from V and 0 bases from J; junction bases left unmatched: 6. The CDR3 is made up of 19 amino acids. Germline assignment: CDR1 LGHDT and CDR2 YNNKEL (reference sequence). The CDR3 DNA is TGTGCCAGCAGCCAAGCTGGGACTAGCGGGCGTCCGAACACCGGGGAGCTGTTTTTT. Amino acids: CASSQAGTSGRPNTGELFF.

This clonotype was counted at least ten times. This rearrangement joins TRBV3-1 to TRBJ2-3, with D unresolved. CDR3 length equals 16 residues. The V end lost 4 bases, the J end lost 6 bases, and 20 bases lay between the germline ends. CDR1 LGHDT and CDR2 YNNKEL come from the germline V gene (reference sequence). CDR3 protein: CASSLLRPGETDTQYF. The CDR3 DNA reads TGTGCCAGCAGCCTACTGAGGCCTGGGGAAACGGATACGCAGTATTTT.

This clonotype came up many times. This chain connects TRBV11-3 to TRBJ2-2; 7 bases map to TRBD2. Germline lookup yields CDR1 SGHNT and CDR2 YENEEA. V was clipped by 5 bases and J by 7 bases; unmatched bases: 7. CDR3 length: 14 amino acids. The CDR3 reads CASSRIAGSGELFF. CDR3 DNA: TGTGCCAGCAGCCGGATAGCGGGTAGCGGGGAGCTGTTTTTT.

This clonotype has a count of ten or more. This chain links TRBV7-3 with TRBJ1-3; D is ambiguous. V shed 5 bases and J shed 0 bases, with 14 bases lying between them. CDR3 length: 16 amino acids. CDR1 and CDR2 from the germline V gene are SGHTA and FQGTGA. The CDR3 protein is CASSRRPTLSGNTIYF. The CDR3 DNA sequence: TGTGCCAGCAGCAGAAGACCGACACTCTCTGGAAACACCATATATTTT.

This clonotype appeared many times. The V and J genes are TRBV6-6 and TRBJ2-2; no clear D. The CDR3 sequence is 15 residues long. Trimming left V 2 bases short and J 2 bases short, with 9 bases between. Germline lookup yields CDR1 MNHNY and CDR2 SVGAGI (reference sequence). The CDR3 loop is CASSYEFGNTGELFF. The CDR3 nucleotides read TGTGCCAGCAGTTACGAGTTCGGTAACACCGGGGAGCTGTTTTTT.

The sample holds many counts of this clonotype. The genes are TRBV7-8 and TRBJ2-5, with TRBD2 as a possible D gene (7 bases). CDR3 length: 16 residues. Germline V gene data show CDR1 as SGHVS and CDR2 as FQNEAQ. With 2 bases removed from V and 2 bases from J, the gap between germline ends came to 15 bases. The CDR3 sequence is CASSLIYGGPQETQYF. CDR3 DNA: TGTGCCAGCAGCTTAATTTACGGGGGGCCTCAAGAGACCCAGTACTTC.

This clonotype has a count of ten or more. The chain joins TRBV28 to TRBJ2-5; 9 bases are shared with TRBD1. The junction had 11 bases not matched to a gene; V was cut back by 7 bases and J by 5 bases. The CDR3 extends over 15 amino acids. Germline CDR1 MDHEN, CDR2 SYDVKM. CDR3 amino acids: CASKNLQGAGETQYF. CDR3 in DNA: TGTGCCAGCAAGAACTTACAGGGGGCTGGGGAGACCCAGTACTTC.

The chain uses TRBV18 and TRBJ2-7, with 8 bases that match TRBD2. Per the germline V gene, CDR1 is KGHSH and CDR2 is LQKENI. This CDR3 contains 15 residues. V lost 5 bases, J lost 6 bases, and 12 bases stayed unmatched. The CDR3 spells CASSEGLAPTSEQYF. For the CDR3, the DNA is TGTGCCAGCTCAGAAGGACTAGCCCCAACCAGCGAGCAGTACTTC.

This clonotype was observed at least ten times. This sequence joins TRBV6-1 and TRBJ2-2; D is perhaps TRBD1 (6 bases). Trimming removed 6 bases from V and 2 bases from J, with 13 bases in between. CDR3 size: 15 residues. Germline CDR1 reads MNHNS; CDR2 reads SASEGT. CDR3 DNA: TGTGCCAGCAGACAGGGACAACACAACACCGGGGAGCTGTTTTTT. Residues: CASRQGQHNTGELFF.

This clonotype came up many times. The chain couples TRBV3-1 to TRBJ2-7, with D unresolved. The CDR3 is 13 amino acids. V dropped 1 base and J dropped 4 bases, with 8 bases sitting between them. In germline, CDR1 is LGHDT, CDR2 YNNKEL (reference sequence). CDR3 sequence reads: CASSQGYGYEQYF. The CDR3 bases are TGTGCCAGCAGCCAAGGTTACGGGTACGAGCAGTACTTC.

This clonotype was counted a few times. One end of the junction does not line up with germline, which may come from a read error. The chain recombines TRBV29-1 with TRBJ2-1; D unclear. Germline V gives CDR1 SQVTM, CDR2 ANQGSEA. CDR3 length: 13 residues. CDR3 loop: CSVKASSYNEQSF. Written as DNA, the CDR3 is TGCAGCGTTAAAGCAAGCTCCTACAATGAGCAGTCCTTC.

Worth noting for this clonotype: Given a much more abundant clone one base away, this may be a read error. The V and J genes are TRBV6-2 or TRBV6-3 and TRBJ1-5, with no clear D. The germline V gene has CDR1 MNHEY and CDR2 SVGEGT. The CDR3 has 13 residues. DNA of the CDR3: TGTGCCAGCAGTGACAATAGCAATCAGCCCCAGCGTTTT. This sequence encodes CASSDNSNQPQRF.

This clonotype was detected many times. V usage is TRBV3-1 and J usage is TRBJ2-5, with 12 nucleotides matching TRBD2. Germline V gene sequence: CDR1 LGHDT, CDR2 YNNKEL (reference sequence). This CDR3 contains 14 residues. Trimming removed 2 bases from V and 5 bases from J; junction bases left unmatched: 0. CDR3 loop: CASSQLAGGETQYF. The DNA for the CDR3 is TGTGCCAGCAGCCAACTAGCGGGAGGGGAGACCCAGTACTTC.

V gene TRBV6-5 combines with J gene TRBJ1-2; D not certain. The germline gives CDR1 MNHEY, CDR2 SVGAGI. Deletions cut 2 bases from V and 4 bases from J, with 11 bases between. The CDR3 has 14 residues. CDR3 nucleotides: TGTGCCAGCAGTTACGGTGTCGGAAGCTATGGCTACACCTTC. Translation: CASSYGVGSYGYTF.

This clonotype was counted at least ten times. The rearrangement links TRBV2 to TRBJ2-7; D unclear. Germline CDR1 and CDR2: SNHLY and FYNNEI. The ends were cut back, 5 bases at V and 5 bases at J, with 10 bases in the middle. The CDR3 is 12 amino acids. In DNA, the CDR3 is TGTGCCAGCAGTAGTGTACGGGACGAGCAGTACTTC. Amino acids: CASSSVRDEQYF.

This clonotype was recorded at least ten times. The V call is TRBV5-5, the J call TRBJ2-2; TRBD2 matches 14 bases. The germline V gene encodes CDR1 SGHKS and CDR2 YYEKEE (reference sequence). The CDR3 has 16 residues. V was pared by 0 bases and J by 6 bases, with 1 base of the junction left unmatched. CDR3 loop: CASSLGGLAGAGELFF. For the CDR3, the DNA is TGTGCCAGCAGCTTGGGGGGACTAGCGGGAGCCGGGGAGCTGTTTTTT.